This T cell receptor beta chain was sequenced during a study of T cell repertoires in cytomegalovirus infection (dated by TCRdb to 2018 to 2020). Regarding the study in general: Donor HLA type was relevant to the analysis, as public TCR beta signatures indicated carriage of CMV infection together with the matching HLA type.

The CDR3 spans 14 residues, from the cysteine through the phenylalanine. CDR3 DNA is the only sequence kept; it has 42 bases, read in frame from the first base. V is cut by 6 bases and J by 5 bases, and the space between the germline ends is 13 bases. As regards this clonotype: Which antigen it targets is not known. No base quality values were provided; no much bigger clone lies one nucleotide off.

The sequencer listed for this sample is Illumina HiSeq 1500. TCRdb reanalyzed the raw reads on its own, using fastp at Q25 for trimming and MiXCR for clone calling, and kept in-frame beta chains. Duplicate CDR3 protein sequences are folded into a single record with the most common DNA and genes. This sample gives a few hundred thousand distinct CDR3 sequences in total; 15% to 20% of them show up just once. The ten largest clones represent under 9% of the sample. Paper-wide results and their limitations: Carriers of CMV infection plus the relevant HLA type were discriminated by the cumulative frequency of public TCR beta family members in the study cohort and in an independent roughly 320-donor cohort. The ex vivo response was dominated by HLA-C-restricted CMV-specific TCR beta clonotypes, which also provided the single most frequent clonotype in two of eight donors.

Sequencing was carried out using PBMCs. The sequence was collected from a human donor in good health (CMV status not recorded). Some clones in this sample may be carry-over from other donors' samples. The rearranged chain carries TRBV12-3 or TRBV12-4 and TRBJ2-2; the D gene lacks a confident call. The CDR3 in this case is CASSPIRGTGELFF. The DNA sequence is given as TGTGCCAGCAGCCCTATACGAGGAACCGGGGAGCTGTTTTTT.